This TCR beta chain was sequenced during a study of T-cell reconstitution after alpha-beta-depleted transplantation in children. There are many counts of this clonotype. Using unique molecular identifiers, the investigators prepared the TCRbeta library. Using its own MiXCR run on the PCR reads, TCRdb lists one record per CDR3 protein. Among around 600,000 distinct CDR3 sequences, under 30% were seen once, and the ten largest hold less than 15%. CDR1 is MGHDK, CDR2 SYGVNS, per germline. This CDR3 has 17 amino acids. V shed 3 bases, J shed 7 bases, and the junction held 15 bases outside the gene matches.

This rearrangement joins TRBV25-1 to TRBJ2-1, with 7 nucleotides matching TRBD2. The clonotype comes from a boy under two years old who had a stem cell transplant for acute myeloid leukemia, so the T cells may come from the graft donor. The starting material was PBMCs, mostly from graft donor cells, obtained 360 days after TCRalphabeta/CD19-depleted stem cell transplant. CDR3 in DNA: TGTGCCAGCAGTGATTTGAGTTCGGCTAGCGGAAATAATGAGCAGTTCTTC. It specifies CASSDLSSASGNNEQFF.